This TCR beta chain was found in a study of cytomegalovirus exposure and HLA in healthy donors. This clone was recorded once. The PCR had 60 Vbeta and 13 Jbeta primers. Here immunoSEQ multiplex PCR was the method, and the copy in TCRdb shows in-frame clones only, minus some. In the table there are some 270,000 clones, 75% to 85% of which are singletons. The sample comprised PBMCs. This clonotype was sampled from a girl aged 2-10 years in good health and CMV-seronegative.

The CDR3 region is CASSLVAIEQFF. CDR3 DNA: TGTGCCAGCAGCTTAGTCGCGATTGAGCAGTTCTTC. The genes are TRBV11-2 and TRBJ2-1; D is unresolved. Trimming took off 1 base at V and 9 bases at J, with 7 bases between the two ends. Per the germline V gene, CDR1 is SGHAT and CDR2 is FQNNGV. The CDR3 is made up of 12 amino acids.